This T cell receptor beta chain was sequenced for a study of control samples from healthy donors and cancer patients. The germline gives CDR1 SGHRS, CDR2 YFSETQ. The CDR3 totals 14 residues. The ends lost 4 bases at V and 3 bases at J; junction bases unmatched: 5. Assay: immunoSEQ multiplex PCR; the TCRdb copy retains only in-frame clones and omits some. The repertoire consists of some 150,000 clones, with 90% to 95% occurring once and the leading ten covering 12% to 15%. The sequencing input was PBMCs. The sequence derives from a man aged 55 to 70 with colorectal cancer. The chain employs TRBV5-1 and TRBJ2-5; 8 nucleotides agree with TRBD1. Here the CDR3 DNA reads TGCGCCAGCAGCCCCACAGGGGGGAAAGAGACCCAGTACTTC. Its translation: CASSPTGGKETQYF.